The clone carrying this T cell receptor beta chain was detected many times. TCRdb re-derived calls from the PCR reads in MiXCR, one entry per CDR3 protein. The repertoire has tens of thousands of distinct CDR3 sequences, 15% to 20% of them found once; the top ten carry about 1.5%. The CDR3 has 15 residues. Trimming pared 0 bases from V and 0 bases from J, leaving 10 bases between. Germline-derived CDR1 and CDR2 are SGHKS and YYEKEE (reference sequence). The data were obtained in a study of molecular identifiers for immune sequencing clone quantification. This sequence was found in a human donor in good health. Some libraries in this study had Jurkat cell RNA spiked in. This chain joins TRBV5-5 and TRBJ2-7, with D unclear. Source material: naive CD8+ T cells from blood, with Jurkat cell RNA spiked in. Subset noted: FACS-sorted CD8+CD4-CCR7+CD45RA+ naive T cells. CDR3 amino acids: CASSLGRTGSYEQYF. The CDR3 nucleotides read TGTGCCAGCAGCTTGGGTCGGACCGGCTCCTACGAGCAGTACTTC.